The entry that follows covers one TCR beta chain sequence. This record comes from a study of blood T cell repertoires in COVID-19. Authors' data handling: Estimation of nucleated cell counts relied on the amplification of reference gene primers. Generated by immunoSEQ multiplex PCR, the TCRdb table keeps only in-frame clones and is missing some. Clone size and V and J calls were adopted from that table, with D and trimming inferred from the DNA. This sample has roughly 57,000 clones; 70% to 75% occur once, and the top ten carry roughly 14%. Trimming removed 0 bases from V and 8 bases from J; junction bases left unmatched: 6. CDR3 length: 15 residues. The germline gives CDR1 PRHDT, CDR2 FYEKMQ (reference sequence).

The receptor comes from an older woman with acute or convalescent COVID-19. The sample was peripheral blood. The genes are TRBV13 and TRBJ2-1; 8 nucleotides line up with TRBD2. Here the CDR3 reads CASSLGGGGTHEQFF. The CDR3 DNA reads TGTGCCAGCAGCTTAGGCGGGGGGGGCACCCATGAGCAGTTCTTC.